This T cell receptor (beta chain) was documented in a study of Graves' ophthalmopathy and Graves' hyperthyroidism. Whole-study context: At initial diagnosis, peripheral blood was obtained, and this preceded any treatment.

Concerning this clonotype: The antigen is unknown. A junction boundary mismatches the germline segment, possibly from a read error.

The hyperthyroidism patients had a new diagnosis of under 2 months' duration and were aged 18 to 65. The authors amplified TCR beta CDR3 regions from RNA transcripts. Second-round multiplex PCR came after a first-round RT-PCR that employed HTBI primers. Each CDR3 protein gets one entry after TCRdb re-called the multiplex PCR reads with MiXCR. Of a few hundred thousand distinct CDR3 sequences in the sample, approximately 18% were seen once. The CDR3 extends over 12 amino acids. Germline V gene data show CDR1 as SGHAT and CDR2 as FQNNGV. Overall study results and limits: The majority of expanded thyroid clonotypes above 0.001 frequency also occurred in blood.

The rearrangement joins TRBV11-2 to TRBJ2-7, with D perhaps matching TRBD1 (7 bases). This receptor was obtained from an adult woman with stable Graves' hyperthyroidism. Sequencing input: peripheral blood. The CDR3 loop reads CVSRGDSYEQYF. For the CDR3, the DNA is TGTGTCAGCAGGGGGGATTCCTACGAGCAGTACTTC.